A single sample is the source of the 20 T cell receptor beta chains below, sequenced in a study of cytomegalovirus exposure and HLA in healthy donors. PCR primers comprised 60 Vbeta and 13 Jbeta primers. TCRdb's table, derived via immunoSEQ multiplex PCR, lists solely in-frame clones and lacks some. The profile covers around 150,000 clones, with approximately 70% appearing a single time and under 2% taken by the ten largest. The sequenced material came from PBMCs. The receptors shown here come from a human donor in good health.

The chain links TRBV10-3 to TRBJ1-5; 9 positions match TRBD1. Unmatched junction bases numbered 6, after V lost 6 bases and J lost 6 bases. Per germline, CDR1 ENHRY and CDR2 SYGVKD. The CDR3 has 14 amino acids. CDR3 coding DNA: TGTGCCATCAGCCTTGACAGGGGGAGTCAGCCCCAGCATTTT. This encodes CAISLDRGSQPQHF.

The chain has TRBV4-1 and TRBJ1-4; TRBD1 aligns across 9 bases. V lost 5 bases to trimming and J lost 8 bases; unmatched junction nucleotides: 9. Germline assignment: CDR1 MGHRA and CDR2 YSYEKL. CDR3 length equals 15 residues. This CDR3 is CASSSQTGGEEKLFF. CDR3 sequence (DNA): TGCGCCAGCAGCTCTCAGACAGGGGGAGAGGAAAAACTGTTTTTT.

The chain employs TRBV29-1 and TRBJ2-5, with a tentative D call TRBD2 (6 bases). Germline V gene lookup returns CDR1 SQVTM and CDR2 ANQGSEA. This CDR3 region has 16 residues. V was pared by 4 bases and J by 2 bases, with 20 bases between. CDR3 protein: CSVAGPQIGGQETQYF. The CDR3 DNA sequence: TGCAGCGTTGCGGGACCCCAAATCGGGGGACAAGAGACCCAGTACTTC. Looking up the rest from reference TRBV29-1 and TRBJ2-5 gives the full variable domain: SAVISQKPSRDICQRGTSLTIQCQVDSQVTMMFWYRQQPGQSLTLIATANQGSEATYESGFVIDKFPISRPNLTFSTLTVSNMSPEDSSIYLCSVAGPQIGGQETQYFGPGTRLLVL.

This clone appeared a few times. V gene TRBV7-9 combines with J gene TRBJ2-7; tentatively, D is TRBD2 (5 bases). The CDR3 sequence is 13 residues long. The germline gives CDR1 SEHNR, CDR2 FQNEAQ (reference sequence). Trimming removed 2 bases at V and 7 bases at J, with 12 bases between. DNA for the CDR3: TGTGCCAGCAGCTTAAAGGCTCCGGGAGAGCAGTACTTC. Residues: CASSLKAPGEQYF. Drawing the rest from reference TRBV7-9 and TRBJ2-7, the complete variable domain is DTGVSQNPRHKITKRGQNVTFRCDPISEHNRLYWYRQTLGQGPEFLTYFQNEAQLEKSRLLSDRFSAERPKGSFSTLEIQRTEQGDSAMYLCASSLKAPGEQYFGPGTRLTVT.

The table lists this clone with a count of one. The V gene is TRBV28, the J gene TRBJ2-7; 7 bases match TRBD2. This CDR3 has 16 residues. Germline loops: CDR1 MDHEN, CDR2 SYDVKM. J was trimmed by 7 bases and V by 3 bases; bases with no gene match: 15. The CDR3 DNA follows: TGTGCCAGCAGTTTGAGGCTAGCGGACCAACTGGCGGAGCAGTACTTC. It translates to CASSLRLADQLAEQYF. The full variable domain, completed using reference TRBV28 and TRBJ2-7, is DVKVTQSSRYLVKRTGEKVFLECVQDMDHENMFWYRQDPGLGLRLIYFSYDVKMKEKGDIPEGYSVSREKKERFSLILESASTNQTSMYLCASSLRLADQLAEQYFGPGTRLTVT.

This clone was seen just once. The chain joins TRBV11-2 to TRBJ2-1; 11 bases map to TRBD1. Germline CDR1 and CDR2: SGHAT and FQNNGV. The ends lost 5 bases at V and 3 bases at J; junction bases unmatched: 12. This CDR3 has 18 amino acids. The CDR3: CASSLGQGVRVDYNEQFF. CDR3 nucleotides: TGTGCCAGCAGCCTGGGACAGGGGGTGAGGGTGGACTACAATGAGCAGTTCTTC.

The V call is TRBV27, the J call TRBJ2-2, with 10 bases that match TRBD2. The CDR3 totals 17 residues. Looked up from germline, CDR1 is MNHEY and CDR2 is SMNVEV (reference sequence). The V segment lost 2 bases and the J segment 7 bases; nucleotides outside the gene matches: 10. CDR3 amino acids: CASSLIAGGWVYGELFF. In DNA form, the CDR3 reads TGTGCCAGCAGTTTAATAGCGGGAGGATGGGTGTACGGGGAGCTGTTTTTT.

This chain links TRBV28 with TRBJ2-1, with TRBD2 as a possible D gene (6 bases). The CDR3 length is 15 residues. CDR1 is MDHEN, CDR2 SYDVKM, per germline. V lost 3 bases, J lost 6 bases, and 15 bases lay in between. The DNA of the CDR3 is TGTGCCAGCAGTTTGGGAGGACTAAGACTCAATGAGCAGTTCTTC. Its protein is CASSLGGLRLNEQFF. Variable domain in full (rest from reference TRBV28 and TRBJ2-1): DVKVTQSSRYLVKRTGEKVFLECVQDMDHENMFWYRQDPGLGLRLIYFSYDVKMKEKGDIPEGYSVSREKKERFSLILESASTNQTSMYLCASSLGGLRLNEQFFGPGTRLTVL.

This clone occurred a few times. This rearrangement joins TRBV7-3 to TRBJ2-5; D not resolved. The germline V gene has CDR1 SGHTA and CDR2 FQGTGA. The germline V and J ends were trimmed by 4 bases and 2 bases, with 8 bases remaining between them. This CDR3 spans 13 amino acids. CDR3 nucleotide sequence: TGTGCCAGCAGCTCCTCCAGGCAAGAGACCCAGTACTTC. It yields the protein CASSSSRQETQYF.

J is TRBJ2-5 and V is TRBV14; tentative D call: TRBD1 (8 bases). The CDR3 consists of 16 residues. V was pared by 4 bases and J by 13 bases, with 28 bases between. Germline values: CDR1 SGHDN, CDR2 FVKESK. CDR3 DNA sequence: TGTGCCAGCAGCCTAACGGGGGGCAGGGGGCACCGGTGGTGGTACTTC. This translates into CASSLTGGRGHRWWYF.

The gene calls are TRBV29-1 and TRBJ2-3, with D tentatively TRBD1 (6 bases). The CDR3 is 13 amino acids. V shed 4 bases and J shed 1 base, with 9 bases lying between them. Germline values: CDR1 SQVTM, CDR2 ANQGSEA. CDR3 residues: CSVGEGGTDTQYF. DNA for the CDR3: TGCAGCGTTGGTGAGGGGGGCACAGATACGCAGTATTTT.

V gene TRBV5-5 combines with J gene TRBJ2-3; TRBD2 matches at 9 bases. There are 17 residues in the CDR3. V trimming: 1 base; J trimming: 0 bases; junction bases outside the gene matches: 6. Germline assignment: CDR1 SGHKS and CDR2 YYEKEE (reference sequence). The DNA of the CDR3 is TGTGCCAGCAGCTTGACCCTAGCGGGACGTAGCACAGATACGCAGTATTTT. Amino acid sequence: CASSLTLAGRSTDTQYF.

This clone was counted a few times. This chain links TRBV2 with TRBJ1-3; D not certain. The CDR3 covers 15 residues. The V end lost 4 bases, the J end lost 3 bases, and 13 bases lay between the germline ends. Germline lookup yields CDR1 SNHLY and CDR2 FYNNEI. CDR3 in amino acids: CASSGRVLGGNTIYF. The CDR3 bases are TGTGCCAGCAGTGGCCGGGTGCTCGGTGGAAACACCATATATTTT.

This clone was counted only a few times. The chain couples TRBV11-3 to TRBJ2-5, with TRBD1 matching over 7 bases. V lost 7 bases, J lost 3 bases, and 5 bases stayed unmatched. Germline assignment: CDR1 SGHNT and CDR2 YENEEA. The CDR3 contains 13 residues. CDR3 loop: CASNQGVKETQYF. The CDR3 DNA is TGTGCCAGCAACCAGGGGGTCAAAGAGACCCAGTACTTC. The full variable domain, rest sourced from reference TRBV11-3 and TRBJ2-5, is EAGVVQSPRYKIIEKKQPVAFWCNPISGHNTLYWYLQNLGQGPELLIRYENEEAVDDSQLPKDRFSAERLKGVDSTLKIQPAELGDSAVYLCASNQGVKETQYFGPGTRLLVL.

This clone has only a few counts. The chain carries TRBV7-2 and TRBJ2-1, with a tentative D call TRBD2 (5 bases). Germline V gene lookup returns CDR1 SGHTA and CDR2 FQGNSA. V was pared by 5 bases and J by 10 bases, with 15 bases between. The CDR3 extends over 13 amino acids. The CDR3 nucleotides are TGTGCCAGCAGCCCCGCGCTAGCAGGCGAGCAGTTCTTC. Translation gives CASSPALAGEQFF.

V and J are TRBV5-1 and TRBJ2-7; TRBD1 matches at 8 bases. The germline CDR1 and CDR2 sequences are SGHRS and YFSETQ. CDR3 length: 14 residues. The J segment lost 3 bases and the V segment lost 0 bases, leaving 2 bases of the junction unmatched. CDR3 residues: CASSLVGTGYEQYF. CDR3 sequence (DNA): TGCGCCAGCAGCTTGGTAGGGACAGGCTACGAGCAGTACTTC. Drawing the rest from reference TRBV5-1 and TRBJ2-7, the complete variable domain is KAGVTQTPRYLIKTRGQQVTLSCSPISGHRSVSWYQQTPGQGLQFLFEYFSETQRNKGNFPGRFSGRQFSNSRSEMNVSTLELGDSALYLCASSLVGTGYEQYFGPGTRLTVT.

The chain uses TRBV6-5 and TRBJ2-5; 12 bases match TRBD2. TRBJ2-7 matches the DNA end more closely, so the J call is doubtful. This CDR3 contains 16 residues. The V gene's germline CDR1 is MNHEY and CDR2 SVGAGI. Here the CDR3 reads CASSYSTSGSGYEQYF. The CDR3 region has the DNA TGTGCCAGCAGTTACTCGACTAGCGGGAGTGGGTACGAGCAGTACTTC.

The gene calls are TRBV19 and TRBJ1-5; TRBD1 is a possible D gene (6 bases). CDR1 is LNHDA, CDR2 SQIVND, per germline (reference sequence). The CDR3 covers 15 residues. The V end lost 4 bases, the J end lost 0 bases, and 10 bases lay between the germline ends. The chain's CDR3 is CASSTTGRSNQPQHF. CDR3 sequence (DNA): TGTGCCAGTAGTACCACAGGGCGTAGCAATCAGCCCCAGCATTTT.

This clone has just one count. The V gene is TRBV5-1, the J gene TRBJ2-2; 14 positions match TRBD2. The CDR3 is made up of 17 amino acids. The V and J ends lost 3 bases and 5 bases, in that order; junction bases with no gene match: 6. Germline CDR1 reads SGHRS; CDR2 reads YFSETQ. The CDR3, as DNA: TGCGCCAGCAGCTGGGGGACTAGCGGGAGACGAACCGGGGAGCTGTTTTTT. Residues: CASSWGTSGRRTGELFF.

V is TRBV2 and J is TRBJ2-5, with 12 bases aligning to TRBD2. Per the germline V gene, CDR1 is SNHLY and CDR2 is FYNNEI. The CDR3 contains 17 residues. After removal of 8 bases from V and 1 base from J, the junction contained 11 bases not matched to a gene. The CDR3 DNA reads TGTGCCAGCGGAACTAGCGGGAGGAAAGGAGCCCAAGAGACCCAGTACTTC. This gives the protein CASGTSGRKGAQETQYF.